This T cell receptor beta chain emerged from a study of blood T cells in healthy people across ages. Overall study: Template switching retrieved approximately one barcoded beta molecule for each two T cells. Notes on the study in general: TCR beta diversity tracked closely with naive T cell percentage.

Of note for this clonotype: Its antigen is as yet unknown.

A second PCR, run for about 6 to 12 cycles, used a sample-barcoded 5' primer plus a J-beta primer mix. TCRdb fed the 5' RACE reads into MiXCR, producing one record per CDR3 protein. The sample consists of roughly 700,000 distinct CDR3 sequences, around half of them appearing once. This CDR3 is built from 11 residues. The material sequenced was blood. This clonotype was obtained from an older woman in good health. The rearrangement uses TRBV21-1 and TRBJ2-4; the DNA was not used to check the table's D call, TRBD2. The J call could be wrong; TRBJ2-7 is a better fit for the DNA end. TRBV21-1 has pseudogene status. CDR3 sequence (DNA): TGTGCCAGCAAGCGGGGGGACGAGCAGTACTTC. This sequence encodes CASKRGDEQYF.